What follows are 11 T cell receptor beta chains derived from one specimen sequenced in a study of T cell changes during pregnancy in multiple sclerosis. Some clones are missing from TCRdb's copy, which holds only in-frame ones; the method was immunoSEQ multiplex PCR. The table includes more than 100,000 clones, 92% detected once. Source: peripheral blood, taken after pregnancy. The receptors derive from a female donor with multiple sclerosis, enrolled in a pregnancy study.

V gene TRBV5-4 combines with J gene TRBJ2-7; 10 bases map to TRBD1. CDR1 is SGHNT, CDR2 YYREEE, per germline (reference sequence). This CDR3 has 15 residues. Trimming removed 4 bases from V and 3 bases from J; junction bases left unmatched: 7. This CDR3 is CASSPGTGEFYEQYF. DNA of the CDR3: TGTGCCAGCAGCCCTGGGACAGGGGAGTTCTACGAGCAGTACTTC.

The V and J genes are TRBV10-3 and TRBJ1-2; 7 bases match TRBD1. Germline-derived CDR1 and CDR2 are ENHRY and SYGVKD. Unmatched junction bases numbered 0, after V lost 2 bases and J lost 3 bases. There are 13 residues in the CDR3. CDR3 protein: CAISEDRDYGYTF. CDR3 DNA: TGTGCCATCAGTGAGGACAGGGACTATGGCTACACCTTC.

This clone was counted a single time. The gene calls are TRBV7-9 and TRBJ2-1; 10 bases are shared with TRBD2. CDR1 is SEHNR, CDR2 FQNEAQ, per germline (reference sequence). The CDR3 is made up of 16 amino acids. V lost 5 bases and J lost 4; bases outside the gene matches: 8. The CDR3 bases are TGTGCCAGCAGCCCGACAGCGGGGGGGGATTACAATGAGCAGTTCTTC. This gives the protein CASSPTAGGDYNEQFF. Based on the CDR3 plus reference TRBV7-9 and TRBJ2-1, the full variable domain is DTGVSQNPRHKITKRGQNVTFRCDPISEHNRLYWYRQTLGQGPEFLTYFQNEAQLEKSRLLSDRFSAERPKGSFSTLEIQRTEQGDSAMYLCASSPTAGGDYNEQFFGPGTRLTVL.

The chain's CDR3 is CASSVGTPVGDTQYF. CDR3 coding DNA: TGTGCCAGTAGTGTCGGGACTCCGGTGGGAGATACGCAGTATTTT. The chain joins TRBV19 to TRBJ2-3; possible D gene TRBD2, 6 bases. Germline CDR1 is LNHDA and CDR2 is SQIVND (reference sequence). The CDR3 runs 15 residues. The V and J ends lost 5 bases and 5 bases respectively, with 17 bases between them.

The CDR3 DNA reads TGCAGCGTTGAAGGACTAGGGGGGGGGCGCATCCAAGGAGAGCAGTTCTTC. As protein: CSVEGLGGGRIQGEQFF. The chain couples TRBV29-1 to TRBJ2-1, with TRBD2 as a possible D gene (7 bases). Trimming removed 1 base at V and 10 bases at J, with 26 bases between. Looked up from germline, CDR1 is SQVTM and CDR2 is ANQGSEA. The length of the CDR3 is 17 residues.

CDR3 in DNA: TGTGCCAGCAGCGTTTTTGGGGGGGGAGATACGCAGTATTTT. Translated: CASSVFGGGDTQYF. The chain carries TRBV9 and TRBJ2-3; 7 bases align to TRBD2. Germline V gene data show CDR1 as SGDLS and CDR2 as YYNGEE. CDR3 size: 14 residues. Germline trimming cut 2 bases from V and 5 bases from J; bases unmatched to any gene: 5.

The sample holds a few counts of this clone. This chain joins TRBV10-3 and TRBJ1-2, with D tentatively TRBD1 (5 bases). Germline V gene lookup returns CDR1 ENHRY and CDR2 SYGVKD. The CDR3 extends over 14 amino acids. V lost 4 bases to trimming and J lost 6 bases, with 15 bases between them. CDR3 nucleotides: TGTGCCATCAGTGTGAGAAGGGGTGGGGATGGCTACACCTTC. Protein: CAISVRRGGDGYTF.

The chain employs TRBV15 and TRBJ2-1; TRBD1 agrees at 10 bases. The trim removed 6 bases at V and 7 bases at J, leaving 9 bases unmatched. Germline V gene data show CDR1 as LNHNV and CDR2 as YYDKDF (reference sequence). This CDR3 comprises 15 residues. The CDR3 DNA follows: TGTGCCACCAGAGGAGGACAGGGGGTCGGGAATGAGCAGTTCTTC. Translating gives CATRGGQGVGNEQFF. Full variable domain (remainder filled in from reference TRBV15 and TRBJ2-1): DAMVIQNPRYQVTQFGKPVTLSCSQTLNHNVMYWYQQKSSQAPKLLFHYYDKDFNNEADTPDNFQSRRPNTSFCFLDIRSPGLGDTAMYLCATRGGQGVGNEQFFGPGTRLTVL.

The chain links TRBV11-3 to TRBJ2-1; D is ambiguous. The ends were cut back, 3 bases at V and 0 bases at J, with 12 bases in the middle. In germline, CDR1 is SGHNT, CDR2 YENEEA. The CDR3 is made up of 16 amino acids. The chain's CDR3 is CASSFRSVNSYNEQFF. The DNA of the CDR3 is TGTGCCAGCAGCTTTAGAAGCGTTAACTCCTACAATGAGCAGTTCTTC.

This clone was counted a single time. The V and J genes are TRBV5-4 and TRBJ2-7, with 12 positions matching TRBD2. The germline CDR1 and CDR2 sequences are SGHNT and YYREEE (reference sequence). This CDR3 has 18 residues. J lost 3 bases, V lost 0 bases, and 10 bases had no gene match. CDR3 loop: CASSLVRSSGGVGYEQYF. As DNA, the CDR3 is TGTGCCAGCAGCTTGGTAAGGTCTAGCGGGGGGGTTGGCTACGAGCAGTACTTC.

V and J are TRBV7-2 and TRBJ1-5, with D possibly matching TRBD1 (5 bases). The CDR3 totals 14 residues. Between the trimmed V and J ends, which lost 8 bases and 2 bases, there was a span of 13 bases. From germline, CDR1 is SGHTA and CDR2 FQGNSA. The CDR3 nucleotides read TGTGCCAGCGGCGGGGGTGATGGCAATCAGCCCCAGCATTTT. Protein product: CASGGGDGNQPQHF.